The 29 T cell receptor beta chains reported below all come from one sample, sequenced in a study of human T cells and chemical hapten exposure. Time point reported: patch test 1, 2 weeks after DPC sensitization. Documented treatment: therapeutic diphenylcyclopropenone sensitization with weekly scalp DPC. TCRdb recomputed calls from the RACE reads with MiXCR, one row per CDR3 protein. The sample carries about 74,000 distinct CDR3 sequences, approximately 29% recorded once. Here the sequenced sample was whole blood, taken in connection with sensitization to the hapten diphenylcyclopropenone (DPC). Receptors originate from a man between 35 and 55 years old with alopecia areata. Some clones in this sample may be carry-over from other donors' samples.

V and J are TRBV27 and TRBJ2-7; possibly TRBD1 for D (6 bases). CDR3 length: 15 residues. The germline V gene has CDR1 MNHEY and CDR2 SMNVEV (reference sequence). V lost 6 bases, J lost 5 bases, and 20 bases lay in between. CDR3 bases: TGTGCCAGCAGCCAGTTTTCTACAGGGATCGACGAGCAGTACTTC. It is translated as CASSQFSTGIDEQYF.

The chain couples TRBV28 to TRBJ1-5; D is perhaps TRBD1 (6 bases). The germline V gene has CDR1 MDHEN and CDR2 SYDVKM. The CDR3 is 15 residues long. Trimming stripped 5 bases from V and 4 bases from J, with 15 bases between. Written as DNA, the CDR3 is TGTGCCAGCAGTCCCGGGACACAAAGAAATCAGCCCCAGCATTTT. It encodes CASSPGTQRNQPQHF.

The rearrangement links TRBV5-1 to TRBJ2-4; 7 bases are shared with TRBD1. CDR3 length equals 14 residues. From germline, CDR1 is SGHRS and CDR2 YFSETQ. V dropped 3 bases and J dropped 1; count of bases not matched to a gene: 1. CDR3 residues: CASSSTGAKNIQYF. The CDR3 region has the DNA TGCGCCAGCAGCTCGACAGGGGCCAAAAACATTCAGTACTTC.

J is TRBJ2-7 and V is TRBV2; unclear D gene. The CDR3 runs to 11 residues. Germline V gives CDR1 SNHLY, CDR2 FYNNEI. The V end lost 4 bases, the J end lost 3 bases, and 4 bases lay between the germline ends. The CDR3: CASSGSYEQYF. The CDR3 nucleotides read TGTGCCAGCAGTGGCAGCTACGAGCAGTACTTC.

This rearrangement joins TRBV4-3 to TRBJ1-4; 9 nucleotides line up with TRBD1. The junction had 7 bases not matched to a gene; V was cut back by 0 bases and J by 5 bases. The length of the CDR3 is 17 residues. Germline lookup yields CDR1 LGHNA and CDR2 YSLEER. CDR3: CASSQDAPGTGNEKLFF. CDR3 sequence (DNA): TGCGCCAGCAGCCAAGATGCCCCCGGGACAGGGAATGAAAAACTGTTTTTT.

This clonotype was seen a few times. J is TRBJ1-5 and V is TRBV20-1, with 7 positions matching TRBD1. V trimming: 6 bases; J trimming: 3 bases; junction bases outside the gene matches: 8. From germline, CDR1 is DFQATT and CDR2 SNEGSKA (reference sequence). The length of the CDR3 is 14 residues. CDR3 coding DNA: TGCAGTGCATCGACAGGGCAAATCAATCAGCCCCAGCATTTT. Translation gives CSASTGQINQPQHF.

This clonotype was counted only a few times. This sequence joins TRBV20-1 and TRBJ1-1, with D perhaps TRBD1 (5 bases). Per the germline V gene, CDR1 is DFQATT and CDR2 is SNEGSKA (reference sequence). This CDR3 is built from 13 residues. Trimming removed 6 bases from V and 6 bases from J, with 17 bases in between. This chain's CDR3 is CSAGRMGGSEAFF. CDR3 nucleotides: TGCAGTGCCGGGCGGATGGGGGGGTCTGAAGCTTTCTTT.

The CDR3 here is CASSFRSGEDTQYF. In DNA form, the CDR3 reads TGTGCCAGCAGCTTTAGGTCGGGGGAAGATACGCAGTATTTT. The gene calls are TRBV7-2 and TRBJ2-3, with D maybe TRBD2 (6 bases). This CDR3 contains 14 residues. Germline V CDR1 and CDR2: SGHTA, FQGNSA. V was cut by 3 bases and J by 5 bases, with 12 bases left in between.

This chain uses TRBV5-1 with TRBJ2-1, with D perhaps TRBD2 (5 bases). The CDR3 sequence is 14 residues long. Trimming removed 0 bases at V and 15 bases at J, with 19 bases between. The germline V gene encodes CDR1 SGHRS and CDR2 YFSETQ. The CDR3: CASSLDASSGMGFF. Written as DNA, the CDR3 is TGCGCCAGCAGCTTGGACGCTAGCTCCGGGATGGGGTTCTTC.

The rearrangement uses TRBV6-5 and TRBJ2-2; 10 bases match TRBD1. This CDR3 contains 16 residues. V was pared by 7 bases and J by 7 bases, with 12 bases of the junction left unmatched. From germline, CDR1 is MNHEY and CDR2 SVGAGI. The CDR3 bases are TGTGCCAGCAAAGGCGGGGACAGGGGTTTTGTCGGGGAGCTGTTTTTT. Amino acids: CASKGGDRGFVGELFF.

This sequence joins TRBV9 and TRBJ2-7; TRBD1 aligns across 10 bases. After removal of 0 bases from V and 6 bases from J, the junction contained 6 bases not matched to a gene. Germline lookup yields CDR1 SGDLS and CDR2 YYNGEE. This CDR3 has 15 residues. The DNA for the CDR3 is TGTGCCAGCAGCGTAGGGACAGGGGGATCTTTCGAGCAGTACTTC. It translates to CASSVGTGGSFEQYF.

The V and J genes are TRBV20-1 and TRBJ1-5, with D possibly matching TRBD1 (6 bases). The CDR3 covers 14 residues. V dropped 6 bases and J dropped 5 bases, with 17 bases sitting between them. Germline lookup yields CDR1 DFQATT and CDR2 SNEGSKA (reference sequence). The CDR3 DNA reads TGCAGTGCCCCGACAGGTCGGGAACATCAGCCCCAGCATTTT. Translated: CSAPTGREHQPQHF.

The chain is built from TRBV28 and TRBJ2-7; D is ambiguous. V was clipped by 2 bases and J by 6 bases, with 14 bases between them. Germline values: CDR1 MDHEN, CDR2 SYDVKM. CDR3 length: 14 amino acids. Here the CDR3 reads CASSLKMAGSEQYF. CDR3 nucleotides: TGTGCCAGCAGTTTAAAGATGGCCGGGTCCGAGCAGTACTTC. The full variable domain, in which reference TRBV28 and TRBJ2-7 provide the parts outside the CDR3, is DVKVTQSSRYLVKRTGEKVFLECVQDMDHENMFWYRQDPGLGLRLIYFSYDVKMKEKGDIPEGYSVSREKKERFSLILESASTNQTSMYLCASSLKMAGSEQYFGPGTRLTVT.

J is TRBJ2-3 and V is TRBV7-3; 8 bases match TRBD2. Germline-derived CDR1 and CDR2 are SGHTA and FQGTGA. This CDR3 spans 14 amino acids. Trimming at V came to 4 bases and at J to 7 bases, leaving 7 bases not matched to a gene. CDR3 region: CASSSTGGPNTQYF. CDR3 nucleotide sequence: TGTGCCAGCAGCTCTACGGGAGGGCCTAATACGCAGTATTTT.

This clonotype has just a few counts. This chain joins TRBV6-5 and TRBJ2-3; D gene ambiguous. CDR1 is MNHEY, CDR2 SVGAGI, per germline. This CDR3 is built from 14 residues. The V end was cut by 2 bases, the J end by 0 bases, with 6 bases between. The CDR3 is CASSYVGSTDTQYF. CDR3 in DNA: TGTGCCAGCAGTTACGTGGGAAGCACAGATACGCAGTATTTT.

This clonotype was detected a few times. V and J are TRBV7-2 and TRBJ2-7; D gene ambiguous. This CDR3 has 14 residues. The V and J ends lost 1 base and 1 base respectively, with 8 bases between them. The germline gives CDR1 SGHTA, CDR2 FQGNSA. The chain's CDR3 is CASSLDYGSYEQYF. CDR3 coding DNA: TGTGCCAGCAGCTTAGATTACGGTTCCTACGAGCAGTACTTC.

The chain combines TRBV29-1 with TRBJ2-1; D possibly corresponds to TRBD1 (6 bases). Germline V lookup: CDR1 SQVTM, CDR2 ANQGSEA. V lost 2 bases and J 0 bases, leaving 14 bases between the germline ends. The CDR3 spans 16 residues. As DNA, the CDR3 is TGCAGCGTTGAAAAGAGTAGGGGGAGCTCCTACAATGAGCAGTTCTTC. Protein sequence: CSVEKSRGSSYNEQFF.

This clonotype appeared many times. The chain carries TRBV7-7 and TRBJ2-3, with D unresolved. Trimming left V 5 bases short and J 1 base short, with 7 bases between. Germline V gene lookup returns CDR1 SSHAT and CDR2 FNYEAQ (reference sequence). The CDR3 sequence is 13 residues long. DNA for the CDR3: TGTGCCAGCAGCCCGGCGGGCACAGATACGCAGTATTTT. Its translation: CASSPAGTDTQYF.

The chain carries TRBV20-1 and TRBJ2-3; TRBD2 matches at 7 bases. V lost 1 base and J lost 7; bases outside the gene matches: 17. Germline V CDR1 and CDR2: DFQATT, SNEGSKA (reference sequence). This CDR3 region has 17 residues. CDR3 sequence (DNA): TGCAGTGCTAGAGCCCCGTCCCCAACGTTCGGGAGGAATACGCAGTATTTT. The encoded protein is CSARAPSPTFGRNTQYF.

This clonotype was observed a handful of times. The rearrangement uses TRBV12-3 or TRBV12-4 and TRBJ2-7; 9 bases match TRBD1. V dropped 1 base and J dropped 1; count of bases not matched to a gene: 2. The CDR3 has 15 amino acids. Here the CDR3 DNA reads TGTGCCAGCAGTTTAGGGGGGACAGGGTCCTACGAGCAGTACTTC. Translated: CASSLGGTGSYEQYF.

This chain's CDR3 is CASSLGGNQITQYF. The CDR3 bases are TGTGCCAGCAGTTTGGGTGGAAATCAAATTACGCAGTATTTT. The chain is built from TRBV12-3 or TRBV12-4 and TRBJ2-3; D is ambiguous. The CDR3 consists of 14 residues. Between the trimmed V and J ends, which lost 3 bases and 8 bases, there was a span of 15 bases.

The chain links TRBV7-2 to TRBJ2-7, with TRBD2 as a possible D gene (6 bases). The CDR3 sequence is 14 residues long. CDR1 SGHTA and CDR2 FQGNSA come from the germline V gene. V was trimmed by 5 bases and J by 2 bases, leaving 13 bases between them. CDR3 nucleotide sequence: TGTGCCAGCAGCCTGGGACTGGGAACCTACGAGCAGTACTTC. Its protein product is CASSLGLGTYEQYF.

The table lists this clonotype with a few counts. The gene calls are TRBV27 and TRBJ2-7; D remains unclear. The ends were cut back, 5 bases at V and 2 bases at J, with 10 bases in the middle. The CDR3 extends over 13 amino acids. Germline CDR1 and CDR2: MNHEY and SMNVEV (reference sequence). CDR3 amino acids: CASSLTGPYEQYF. CDR3 DNA sequence: TGTGCCAGCAGTCTAACCGGCCCCTACGAGCAGTACTTC.

The genes are TRBV12-3 or TRBV12-4 and TRBJ2-2; a weak D match, TRBD2 (7 bases). V lost 7 bases to trimming and J lost 4 bases, with 19 bases between them. The CDR3 extends over 16 amino acids. The CDR3 spells CASTRRGGAGTGELFF. CDR3 DNA sequence: TGTGCCAGCACCAGGAGGGGGGGCGCAGGCACCGGGGAGCTGTTTTTT.

This clonotype was detected only a few times. V gene TRBV6-5 combines with J gene TRBJ1-1; 8 bases are shared with TRBD1. This CDR3 spans 15 amino acids. CDR1 is MNHEY, CDR2 SVGAGI, per germline. V lost 5 bases, J lost 2 bases, and 7 bases stayed unmatched. In DNA, the CDR3 is TGTGCCAGCAGTAAGCAGGGGGCGCGAAACACTGAAGCTTTCTTT. Encoded protein: CASSKQGARNTEAFF.

The genes are TRBV20-1 and TRBJ1-4, with TRBD1 as a possible D gene (5 bases). CDR1 DFQATT and CDR2 SNEGSKA come from the germline V gene (reference sequence). Trimming stripped 6 bases from V and 0 bases from J, with 29 bases between. The CDR3 is 20 residues long. CDR3 loop: CSARRRGSGDLGTTNEKLFF. DNA for the CDR3: TGCAGTGCGAGAAGGAGGGGAAGTGGGGATTTGGGGACAACTAATGAAAAACTGTTTTTT.

There are a few counts of this clonotype. This sequence joins TRBV5-1 and TRBJ1-2; D gene ambiguous. Germline values: CDR1 SGHRS, CDR2 YFSETQ. The ends were cut back, 6 bases at V and 2 bases at J, with 14 bases in the middle. CDR3 length: 14 amino acids. CDR3 sequence: CASNRGSGNYGYTF. The CDR3 nucleotides read TGCGCCAGCAACCGCGGATCCGGCAACTATGGCTACACCTTC. Full variable domain (rest looked up from reference TRBV5-1 and TRBJ1-2): KAGVTQTPRYLIKTRGQQVTLSCSPISGHRSVSWYQQTPGQGLQFLFEYFSETQRNKGNFPGRFSGRQFSNSRSEMNVSTLELGDSALYLCASNRGSGNYGYTFGSGTRLTVV.

CDR3 amino acids: CASSLGAGGRYNEQFF. The CDR3 DNA follows: TGTGCCAGCAGCTTAGGGGCAGGGGGCAGATACAATGAGCAGTTCTTC. The chain links TRBV11-3 to TRBJ2-1, with 8 bases matching TRBD1. V gave up 1 base and J gave up 4 bases; unmatched junction bases: 6. Germline CDR1 and CDR2: SGHNT and YENEEA. The CDR3 is 16 residues long.

The CDR3: CASTPRRGNEQFF. Here the CDR3 DNA reads TGCGCCAGCACTCCCCGCCGGGGTAATGAGCAGTTCTTC. The chain recombines TRBV5-1 with TRBJ2-1; maybe TRBD2 (5 bases). V was shortened by 6 bases and J by 7 bases, with 14 bases between the two germline ends. The CDR3 consists of 13 residues. CDR1 SGHRS and CDR2 YFSETQ come from the germline V gene.